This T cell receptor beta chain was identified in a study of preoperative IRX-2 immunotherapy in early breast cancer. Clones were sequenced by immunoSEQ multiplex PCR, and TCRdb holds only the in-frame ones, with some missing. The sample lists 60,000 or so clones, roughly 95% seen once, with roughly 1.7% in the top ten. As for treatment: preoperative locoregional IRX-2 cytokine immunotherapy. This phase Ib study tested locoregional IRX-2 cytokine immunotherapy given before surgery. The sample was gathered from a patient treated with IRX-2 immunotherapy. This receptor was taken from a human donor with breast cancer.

The CDR3 sequence: CASRGAGDSGANVLTF. As DNA, the CDR3 is TGTGCCAGCCGAGGGGCCGGGGACTCAGGGGCCAACGTCCTGACTTTC. The chain employs TRBV7-9 and TRBJ2-6; D may be TRBD2 (6 bases). Germline V gene lookup returns CDR1 SEHNR and CDR2 FQNEAQ (reference sequence). With 8 bases removed from V and 4 bases from J, the gap between germline ends came to 18 bases. The CDR3 has 16 amino acids. The full variable domain, completed using reference TRBV7-9 and TRBJ2-6, is DTGVSQNPRHKITKRGQNVTFRCDPISEHNRLYWYRQTLGQGPEFLTYFQNEAQLEKSRLLSDRFSAERPKGSFSTLEIQRTEQGDSAMYLCASRGAGDSGANVLTFGAGSRLTVL.